The rows below give T cell receptor beta chains drawn from one sample of a study of CD8+CD57+ T cells in acquired aplastic anemia. TCRdb ran MiXCR on the reads and lists one entry per CDR3 protein. The table records about 200,000 distinct CDR3 sequences, approximately 35% of them present only once. The sample was sorted CD4+, CD8+, or CD8+CD57+ T cells (not recorded which) from PBMCs. Every receptor here comes from a human donor in good health, serving as a control. The CDR3 runs from the conserved cysteine through the conserved F or W. Each record gives: D gene, clone size, J gene, V gene, CDR3 length, CDR3 protein, CDR3 DNA. A D gene is named only where the DNA matches it firmly. Clone size is stated in some rows and not others, as once, few, many or a class when expanded.

d_call: TRBD2
clone_size: many
j_call: TRBJ2-3
v_call: TRBV24-1
cdr3_length: 14
cdr3_aa: CATSASGGTDTQYF
cdr3_nt: TGTGCCACCAGTGCCAGCGGGGGAACAGATACGCAGTATTTT

d_call: TRBD1
clone_size: NA
j_call: TRBJ1-2
v_call: TRBV9
cdr3_length: 12
cdr3_aa: CASSRQGYGYTF
cdr3_nt: TGTGCCAGCAGCCGACAGGGCTATGGCTACACCTTC

d_call: NA
clone_size: many
j_call: TRBJ2-5
v_call: TRBV6-1
cdr3_length: 12
cdr3_aa: CASKGGRETQYF
cdr3_nt: TGTGCCAGCAAGGGGGGGAGGGAGACCCAGTACTTC

d_call: NA
clone_size: NA
j_call: TRBJ1-1
v_call: TRBV15
cdr3_length: 15
cdr3_aa: CATSRTLGPNTEAFF
cdr3_nt: TGTGCCACCAGCAGAACCCTTGGCCCTAACACTGAAGCTTTCTTT

d_call: TRBD1
clone_size: NA
j_call: TRBJ2-4
v_call: TRBV28
cdr3_length: 15
cdr3_aa: CASSSGQPEENIQYF
cdr3_nt: TGTGCCAGCAGTTCGGGACAGCCCGAGGAAAACATTCAGTACTTC

d_call: TRBD1
clone_size: NA
j_call: TRBJ1-6
v_call: TRBV10-3
cdr3_length: 14
cdr3_aa: CAISPGTGTSPLHF
cdr3_nt: TGTGCCATCAGCCCCGGGACAGGGACCTCACCCCTCCACTTT

d_call: NA
clone_size: few
j_call: TRBJ2-5
v_call: TRBV5-1
cdr3_length: 16
cdr3_aa: CASSLVPALNGETQYF
cdr3_nt: TGCGCCAGCAGCTTGGTGCCAGCCCTTAACGGGGAGACCCAGTACTTC

d_call: TRBD2
clone_size: NA
j_call: TRBJ2-3
v_call: TRBV10-3
cdr3_length: 15
cdr3_aa: CAIRMLAGTTDTQYF
cdr3_nt: TGTGCCATCAGGATGCTAGCGGGGACCACAGATACGCAGTATTTT

d_call: TRBD1
clone_size: NA
j_call: TRBJ1-2
v_call: TRBV29-1
cdr3_length: 12
cdr3_aa: CSVDRGGEGYTF
cdr3_nt: TGCAGCGTTGACAGGGGGGGCGAAGGCTACACCTTC

d_call: NA
clone_size: NA
j_call: TRBJ1-1
v_call: TRBV10-3
cdr3_length: 14
cdr3_aa: CAISESLESTEAFF
cdr3_nt: TGTGCCATCAGTGAGTCCCTCGAGTCCACTGAAGCTTTCTTT

d_call: NA
clone_size: many
j_call: TRBJ2-3
v_call: TRBV20-1
cdr3_length: 14
cdr3_aa: CSASPPITTDTQYF
cdr3_nt: TGCAGTGCTAGTCCGCCTATTACAACAGATACGCAGTATTTT

d_call: TRBD2
clone_size: few
j_call: TRBJ2-1
v_call: TRBV5-1
cdr3_length: 17
cdr3_aa: CASHLVTSAISLNEQFF
cdr3_nt: TGCGCCAGCCACCTAGTGACTAGCGCCATCTCTTTGAATGAGCAGTTCTTC

d_call: TRBD1
clone_size: many
j_call: TRBJ2-7
v_call: TRBV4-1
cdr3_length: 15
cdr3_aa: CASSKSQGQSYEQYF
cdr3_nt: TGCGCCAGCAGCAAAAGCCAGGGACAGTCCTACGAGCAGTACTTC

d_call: NA
clone_size: NA
j_call: TRBJ2-1
v_call: TRBV2
cdr3_length: 14
cdr3_aa: CASSFRGSYNEQFF
cdr3_nt: TGTGCCAGCAGTTTTCGGGGCTCCTACAATGAGCAGTTCTTC

d_call: NA
clone_size: NA
j_call: TRBJ2-7
v_call: TRBV7-2
cdr3_length: 14
cdr3_aa: CASSLTRFAYEQYF
cdr3_nt: TGTGCCAGCAGCTTAACGAGGTTCGCCTACGAGCAGTACTTC

d_call: NA
clone_size: many
j_call: TRBJ1-1
v_call: TRBV7-2
cdr3_length: 14
cdr3_aa: CASSFTGGNTEAFF
cdr3_nt: TGTGCCAGCAGCTTCACTGGGGGGAACACTGAAGCTTTCTTT

d_call: TRBD1
clone_size: NA
j_call: TRBJ1-1
v_call: TRBV5-5
cdr3_length: 14
cdr3_aa: CASSLGDRDTEAFF
cdr3_nt: TGTGCCAGCAGCTTGGGGGACAGGGACACTGAAGCTTTCTTT